This T cell receptor beta chain came from a study of T cell responses to AZD1222 COVID-19 vaccine. CDR1 and CDR2 from the germline V gene are SGHDN and FVKESK. The CDR3 length is 13 residues. Trimming cost V 1 base and J 12 bases, with 16 bases left between them. Repertoires were generated with immunoSEQ multiplex PCR, while TCRdb's copy carries only in-frame clones and drops some. The sample carries 97,000 or so clones, 70% to 90% recorded once. V gene TRBV14 combines with J gene TRBJ2-7; unclear D gene. The sequence was obtained from an adult in good health. Here the sequenced sample was peripheral blood, taken on day 0 of AZD1222 vaccination. CDR3 loop: CASSQVPGQLWYF. The CDR3 nucleotides are TGTGCCAGCAGCCAAGTTCCGGGCCAACTCTGGTACTTC. Variable domain in full (rest from reference TRBV14 and TRBJ2-7): EAGVTQFPSHSVIEKGQTVTLRCDPISGHDNLYWYRRVMGKEIKFLLHFVKESKQDESGMPNNRFLAERTGGTYSTLKVQPAELEDSGVYFCASSQVPGQLWYFGPGTRLTVT.